What follows is one T cell receptor beta chain and its context. Its specificity is not known. The data were taken from a study of persistence of HIV-infected CD4 T cells. An overlapping HIV-1 Gag peptide pool stimulated these cells at roughly 1 ug/peptide/mL. CD40L-negative CD69-negative CD45RO-high memory CD4+ T cells were sorted as populations depleted of antigen-responding cells. Germline CDR1 SGHRS, CDR2 YFSETQ. Trimming took 3 bases from V and 3 from J, leaving 9 bases between them. The CDR3 sequence is 13 residues long. The immunoSEQ assay was version 4, run in survey mode. Clones were read by immunoSEQ multiplex PCR, and TCRdb kept only the in-frame ones, dropping some. This sample has around 60,000 clones, with just under 75% found just once.

The input for sequencing was CD4+ T cells sorted from PBMCs after roughly 20-hour stimulation, taken from a patient who received antiretroviral therapy. The chain recombines TRBV5-1 with TRBJ1-1; D remains ambiguous. This TCR was recovered from an adult man with HIV who was CMV-seropositive. Here the CDR3 reads CASSSLGDTEAFF. DNA for the CDR3: TGCGCCAGCAGCTCCCTTGGGGACACTGAAGCTTTCTTT.